Sequencing of this T cell receptor beta chain was carried out in a study of regulatory T cells in long-lasting Graves disease. Study outcomes and limitations: Blood alone, not thyroid tissue, was studied. A limited number of samples was an acknowledged limitation. Repertoires from persistent disease leaned toward TRBV28, TRBJ1-2 and TRBJ2-5.

Time point specified: persistent/refractory GD, antithyroid drugs over 5 years with positive TRAb. PBMC-extracted RNA yielded the TCR library. Clinicians diagnosed Graves' disease using American Thyroid Association guidelines. Relying on iRepertoire HTBI primers and Arm-PCR of CDR3 regions, the team built TCR beta libraries. Each CDR3 protein gets one entry after TCRdb re-called the multiplex PCR reads with MiXCR. The table lists 650,000 to 850,000 distinct CDR3 sequences, around 30% of them singletons. A remark on this clonotype: Its antigen is currently unknown.

V was pared by 5 bases and J by 1 base, with 17 bases between. The CDR3 totals 15 residues. Germline CDR1 GTSNPN, CDR2 SVGIG (reference sequence). Sample: peripheral blood mononuclear cells (PBMCs), taken when the disease was refractory, from a patient treated with antithyroid drugs. V is TRBV30 and J is TRBJ1-1; tentatively, D is TRBD1 (5 bases). The sequence came from a female donor with Graves disease. CDR3 sequence: CAWAKRGRRNTEAFF. CDR3 bases: TGTGCCTGGGCCAAAAGGGGACGGAGGAACACTGAAGCTTTCTTT. The full variable domain, completed using reference TRBV30 and TRBJ1-1, is SQTIHQWPATLVQPVGSPLSLECTVEGTSNPNLYWYRQAAGRGLQLLFYSVGIGQISSEVPQNLSASRPQDRQFILSSKKLLLSDSGFYLCAWAKRGRRNTEAFFGQGTRLTVV.